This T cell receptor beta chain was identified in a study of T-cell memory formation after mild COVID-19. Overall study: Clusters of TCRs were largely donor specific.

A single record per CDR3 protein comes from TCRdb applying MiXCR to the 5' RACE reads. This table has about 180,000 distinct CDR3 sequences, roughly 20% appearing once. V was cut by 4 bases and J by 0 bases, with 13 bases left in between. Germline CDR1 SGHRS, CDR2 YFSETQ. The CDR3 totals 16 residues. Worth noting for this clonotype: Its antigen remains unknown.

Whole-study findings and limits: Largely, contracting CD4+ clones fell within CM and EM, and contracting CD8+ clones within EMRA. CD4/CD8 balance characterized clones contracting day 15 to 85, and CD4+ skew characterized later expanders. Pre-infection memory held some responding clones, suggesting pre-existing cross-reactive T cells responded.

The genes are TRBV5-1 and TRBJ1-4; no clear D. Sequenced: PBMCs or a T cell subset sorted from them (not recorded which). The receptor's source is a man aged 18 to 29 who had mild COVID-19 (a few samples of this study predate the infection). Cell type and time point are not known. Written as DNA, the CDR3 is TGCGCCAGCAGCGCGCGCGGGATCGCAACTAATGAAAAACTGTTTTTT. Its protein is CASSARGIATNEKLFF.